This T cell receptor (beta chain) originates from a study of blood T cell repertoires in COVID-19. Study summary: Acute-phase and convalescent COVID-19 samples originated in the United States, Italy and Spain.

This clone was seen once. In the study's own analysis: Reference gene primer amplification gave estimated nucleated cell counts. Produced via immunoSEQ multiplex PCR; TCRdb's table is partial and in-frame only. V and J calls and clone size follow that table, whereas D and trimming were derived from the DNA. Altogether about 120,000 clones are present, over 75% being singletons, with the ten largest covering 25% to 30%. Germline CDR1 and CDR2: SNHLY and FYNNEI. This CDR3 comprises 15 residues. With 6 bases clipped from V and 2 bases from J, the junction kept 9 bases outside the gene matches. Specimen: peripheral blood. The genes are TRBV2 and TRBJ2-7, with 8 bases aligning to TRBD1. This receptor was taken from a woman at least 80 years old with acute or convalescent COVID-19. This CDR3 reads CASRSDRAGTYEQYF. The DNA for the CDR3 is TGTGCCAGCAGATCGGACAGGGCGGGAACCTACGAGCAGTACTTC.